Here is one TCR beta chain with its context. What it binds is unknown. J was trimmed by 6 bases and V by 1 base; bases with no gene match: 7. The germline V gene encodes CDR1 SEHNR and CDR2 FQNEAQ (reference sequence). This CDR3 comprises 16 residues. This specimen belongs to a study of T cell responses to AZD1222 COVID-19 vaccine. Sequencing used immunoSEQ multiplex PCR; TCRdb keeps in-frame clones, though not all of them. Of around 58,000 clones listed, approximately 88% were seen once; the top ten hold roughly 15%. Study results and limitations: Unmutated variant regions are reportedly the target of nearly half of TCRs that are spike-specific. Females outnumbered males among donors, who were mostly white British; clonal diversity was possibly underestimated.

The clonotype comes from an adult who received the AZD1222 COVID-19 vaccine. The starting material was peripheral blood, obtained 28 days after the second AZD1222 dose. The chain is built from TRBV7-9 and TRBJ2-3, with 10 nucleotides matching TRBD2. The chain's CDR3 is CASSLGLAGLLDTQYF. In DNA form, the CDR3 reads TGTGCCAGCAGCTTAGGACTAGCGGGCCTCCTGGATACGCAGTATTTT.